Presented here are 11 T cell receptor beta chains from one specimen sequenced in a study of T cells expressing NK-cell markers. Reanalyzing the 5' RACE reads, TCRdb keeps one entry per CDR3 protein, without DNA. In all, the sample yields fewer than 400,000 distinct CDR3 sequences. Sequenced sample: blood T cells: a sorted CD56 or NKG2C T cell subset, CD4+ or CD8+ T cells, or bulk PBMC T cells (not recorded which). Receptors were obtained from a man aged 18-70 years in good health.

V and J are TRBV6-6 and TRBJ2-7; TCRdb calls TRBD1, which cannot be checked without DNA. Germline assignment: CDR1 MNHNY and CDR2 SVGAGI (reference sequence). The CDR3 runs to 11 residues. The chain's CDR3 is CASKGFYEQYF.

V usage is TRBV28 and J usage is TRBJ2-6; TCRdb returns TRBD1, unconfirmable since there is no DNA. CDR1 is MDHEN, CDR2 SYDVKM, per germline. This CDR3 region has 17 residues. The CDR3 loop reads CASSLGTGDSGANVLTF.

The chain carries TRBV5-1 and TRBJ2-2; TCRdb's D call, TRBD1, is unchecked because there is no DNA. This CDR3 has 18 residues. In germline, CDR1 is SGHRS, CDR2 YFSETQ. CDR3 sequence reads: CASSFRTAHPSNTGELFF.

The chain uses TRBV7-2 and TRBJ1-4. The CDR3 runs to 15 residues. Germline V lookup: CDR1 SGHTA, CDR2 FQGNSA. CDR3 region: CASSRGTADVEKLFF.

The V call is TRBV2, the J call TRBJ2-2. This CDR3 is 13 amino acids long. Per the germline V gene, CDR1 is SNHLY and CDR2 is FYNNEI. The CDR3 spells CASSTLNTGELFF.

The chain employs TRBV7-2 and TRBJ1-1; the TCRdb call, TRBD1, lacks DNA for checking. The CDR3 loop spans 17 amino acids. The germline V gene has CDR1 SGHTA and CDR2 FQGNSA. The CDR3 sequence is CASSLLGAGQMNTEAFF. Full variable domain (missing parts from reference TRBV7-2 and TRBJ1-1): GAGVSQSPSNKVTEKGKDVELRCDPISGHTALYWYRQSLGQGLEFLIYFQGNSAPDKSGLPSDRFSAERTGGSVSTLTIQRTQQEDSAVYLCASSLLGAGQMNTEAFFGQGTRLTVV.

The chain's CDR3 is CSARKDVGPEQYF. The rearrangement links TRBV20-1 to TRBJ2-7; there is no DNA to check the TCRdb D call of TRBD2. CDR1 and CDR2 from the germline V gene are DFQATT and SNEGSKA (reference sequence). There are 13 residues in the CDR3.

This chain links TRBV6-1 with TRBJ2-1; TCRdb proposes TRBD2, but this gene call is untestable without DNA. The CDR3 totals 17 residues. Germline CDR1 MNHNS, CDR2 SASEGT. This chain's CDR3 is CASSVVGTSGVWDEQFF.

This chain joins TRBV19 and TRBJ2-1; TCRdb's D call, TRBD1, is unchecked because there is no DNA. This CDR3 contains 13 residues. Germline CDR1 reads LNHDA; CDR2 reads SQIVND (reference sequence). CDR3 protein: CASSPRGNNEQFF.

The rearrangement uses TRBV5-1 and TRBJ2-2; TCRdb outputs TRBD2, but without DNA this stays unchecked. This CDR3 has 15 amino acids. Germline V CDR1 and CDR2: SGHRS, YFSETQ. Here the CDR3 reads CASSAGTAATGELFF.

V usage is TRBV29-1 and J usage is TRBJ2-1; without DNA, the TCRdb call of TRBD2 cannot be checked. The CDR3 runs to 13 residues. The germline gives CDR1 SQVTM, CDR2 ANQGSEA. CDR3 in amino acids: CSVLAGGRYEQFF.